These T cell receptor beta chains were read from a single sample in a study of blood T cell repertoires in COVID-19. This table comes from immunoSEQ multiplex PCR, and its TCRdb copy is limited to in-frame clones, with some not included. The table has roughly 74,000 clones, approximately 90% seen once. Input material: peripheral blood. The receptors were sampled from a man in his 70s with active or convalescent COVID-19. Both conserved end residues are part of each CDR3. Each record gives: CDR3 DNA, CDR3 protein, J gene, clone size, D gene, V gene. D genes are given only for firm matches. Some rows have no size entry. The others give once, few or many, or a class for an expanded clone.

TGTGCCAGCAGTGAAAGGGGGACGTTGTCTCCAACTAATGAAAAACTGTTTTTT	CASSERGTLSPTNEKLFF	TRBJ1-4	NA	NA	TRBV2
TGTGCCAGCAGCTTAAAGCCGGGACTACCCGGGTATGAGCAGTTCTTC	CASSLKPGLPGYEQFF	TRBJ2-1	once	TRBD2	TRBV7-3
TGTGCCAGCAGTTACGATCTAAATCAGCCCCAGCATTTT	CASSYDLNQPQHF	TRBJ1-5	NA	NA	TRBV6-5
TGTGCCAGCAGCTTAACTCGGGACTATGGCTACACCTTC	CASSLTRDYGYTF	TRBJ1-2	NA	NA	TRBV11-2
TGTGCCAGCAGGGCCGACTATAATTCACCCCTCCACTTT	CASRADYNSPLHF	TRBJ1-6	NA	NA	TRBV6-5
TGTGCCAGCAGTTTCGGCACACAGGGGGCAGACTACACCTTC	CASSFGTQGADYTF	TRBJ1-2	NA	TRBD1	TRBV6-5
TGTGCCAGCAGCTTTCAGCGGGAGCCTAGCTCCTACAATGAGCAGTTCTTC	CASSFQREPSSYNEQFF	TRBJ2-1	NA	TRBD2	TRBV7-6
TGTGCCAGCAGTGAACTAAGCGGGAGACCCGGGGAGCTGTTTTTT	CASSELSGRPGELFF	TRBJ2-2	NA	TRBD2	TRBV6-1
TGTGCCAGCAGCGTAACTCCGCAGGGGGTTCAGTACTTC	CASSVTPQGVQYF	TRBJ2-4	NA	TRBD1	TRBV9
TGTGCCAGCTCACCGGCGGTTCTACAAGAGACCCAGTACTTC	CASSPAVLQETQYF	TRBJ2-5	NA	NA	TRBV18
TGTGCCAGCAGTGAAGAGGAGGGGCGATTGAACACCGGGGAGCTGTTTTTT	CASSEEEGRLNTGELFF	TRBJ2-2	NA	NA	TRBV6-1
TGCAGCGCCAAGACAGGGGATACTGAAGCTTTCTTT	CSAKTGDTEAFF	TRBJ1-1	NA	TRBD1	TRBV29-1